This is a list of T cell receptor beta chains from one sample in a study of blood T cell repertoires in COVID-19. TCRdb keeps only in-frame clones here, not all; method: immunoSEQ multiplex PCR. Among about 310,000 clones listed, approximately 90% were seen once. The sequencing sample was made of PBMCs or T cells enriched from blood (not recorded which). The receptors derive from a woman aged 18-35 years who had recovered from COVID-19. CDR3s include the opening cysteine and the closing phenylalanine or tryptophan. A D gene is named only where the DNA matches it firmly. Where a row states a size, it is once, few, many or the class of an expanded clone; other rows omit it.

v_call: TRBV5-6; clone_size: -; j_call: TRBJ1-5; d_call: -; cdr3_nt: TGTGCCAGCAGCTTGGCAGTCGGCAATCAGCCCCAGCATTTT; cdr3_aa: CASSLAVGNQPQHF
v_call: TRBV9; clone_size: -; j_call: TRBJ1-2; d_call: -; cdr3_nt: TGTGCCAGCAGCGTTGGCAGGGCTAACTATGGCTACACCTTC; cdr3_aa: CASSVGRANYGYTF
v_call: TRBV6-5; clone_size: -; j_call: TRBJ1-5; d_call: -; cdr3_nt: TGTGCCAGCAGTCACAGGGACCAGCCCCAGCATTTT; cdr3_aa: CASSHRDQPQHF
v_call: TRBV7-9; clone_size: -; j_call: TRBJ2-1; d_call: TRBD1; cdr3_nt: TGTGCCAGCAGCTTGACAGGGGGCCTGGACAATGAGCAGTTCTTC; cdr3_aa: CASSLTGGLDNEQFF
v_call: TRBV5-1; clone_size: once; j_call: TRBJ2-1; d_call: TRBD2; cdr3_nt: TGCGCCAGCAGGGAGGGAGGGCTAGGTTACAATGAGCAGTTCTTC; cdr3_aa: CASREGGLGYNEQFF
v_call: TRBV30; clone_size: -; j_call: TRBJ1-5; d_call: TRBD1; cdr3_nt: TGTGCCTGGAGTGGACAGGGGGCAAGCCAGCCCCAGCATTTT; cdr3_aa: CAWSGQGASQPQHF
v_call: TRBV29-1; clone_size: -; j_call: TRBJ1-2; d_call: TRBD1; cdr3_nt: TGCAGCGTTGAAGTACAGGGGGCTAACTATGGCTACACCTTC; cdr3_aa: CSVEVQGANYGYTF
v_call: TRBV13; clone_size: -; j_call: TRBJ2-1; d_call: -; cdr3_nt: TGTGCCAGCAGCTTAGCCCTAGCTGGCAATGAGCAGTTCTTC; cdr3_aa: CASSLALAGNEQFF
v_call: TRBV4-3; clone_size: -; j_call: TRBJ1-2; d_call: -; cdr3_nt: TGCGCCAGCAGCCAAGTGGCCGGAACTACTAACTATGGCTACACCTTC; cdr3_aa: CASSQVAGTTNYGYTF
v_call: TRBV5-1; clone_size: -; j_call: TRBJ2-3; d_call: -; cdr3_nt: TGCGCCAGCAGCCCGGAGCGGCCTCGGGATACGCAGTATTTT; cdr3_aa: CASSPERPRDTQYF
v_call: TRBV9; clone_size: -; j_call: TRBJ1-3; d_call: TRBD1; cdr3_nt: TGTGCCAGCAGCGTCACCGCAGGGGGCCCTGGAAACACCATATATTTT; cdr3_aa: CASSVTAGGPGNTIYF
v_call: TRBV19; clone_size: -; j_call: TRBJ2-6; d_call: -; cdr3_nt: TGTGCCAGTAGTATAGAACTCAACGCCATCTCTGGGGCCAACGTCCTGACTTTC; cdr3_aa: CASSIELNAISGANVLTF
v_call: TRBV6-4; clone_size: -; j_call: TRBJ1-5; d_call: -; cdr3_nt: TGTGCCAGCAGTAATGACTTAAATCAGCCCCAGCATTTT; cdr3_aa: CASSNDLNQPQHF
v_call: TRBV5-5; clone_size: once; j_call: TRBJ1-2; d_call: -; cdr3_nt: TGTGCCAGCAGCCAGTCAGAGGAACGTGGCTACACCTTC; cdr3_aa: CASSQSEERGYTF
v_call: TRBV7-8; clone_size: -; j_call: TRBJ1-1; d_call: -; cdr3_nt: TGTGCCAGCAGCTTAGCTGGGGGCGGCACTGAAGCTTTCTTT; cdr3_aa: CASSLAGGGTEAFF
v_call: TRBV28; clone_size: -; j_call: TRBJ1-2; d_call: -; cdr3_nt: TGTGCCAGCAGTTTCAGCACTATTCCTAACTATGGCTACACCTTC; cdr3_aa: CASSFSTIPNYGYTF
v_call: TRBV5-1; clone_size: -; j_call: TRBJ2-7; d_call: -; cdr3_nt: TGCGCCAGCAGCTTGGCTGCGACTTCCTACGAGCAGTACTTC; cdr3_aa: CASSLAATSYEQYF
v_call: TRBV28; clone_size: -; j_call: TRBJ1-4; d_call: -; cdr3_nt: TGTGCCAGCAGTCCAAAGGGGGCAACTAATGAAAAACTGTTTTTT; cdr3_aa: CASSPKGATNEKLFF
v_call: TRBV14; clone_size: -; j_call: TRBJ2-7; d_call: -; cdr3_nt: TGTGCCAGCAGCGGAAACCGGGCCCGGGGGTTATACGAGCAGTACTTC; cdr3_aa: CASSGNRARGLYEQYF
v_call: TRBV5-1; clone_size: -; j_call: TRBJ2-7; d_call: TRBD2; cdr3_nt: TGCGCCAGCAGCCCGTTAACTAGCGGGAGCTCCTACGAGCAGTACTTC; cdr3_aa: CASSPLTSGSSYEQYF
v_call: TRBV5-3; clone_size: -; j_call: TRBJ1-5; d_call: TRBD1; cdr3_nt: TGTGCCAGAAGCTTGCCCAGGGGGGATCAGCCCCAGCATTTT; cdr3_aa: CARSLPRGDQPQHF
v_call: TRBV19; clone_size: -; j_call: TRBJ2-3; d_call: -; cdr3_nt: TGTGCCAGTAGTATTGGGCTAGCTGATACGCAGTATTTT; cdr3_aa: CASSIGLADTQYF
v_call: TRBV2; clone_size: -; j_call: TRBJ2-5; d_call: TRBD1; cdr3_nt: TGTGCCAGCAGTTATGGGACAGCCCAAGAGACCCAGTACTTC; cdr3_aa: CASSYGTAQETQYF
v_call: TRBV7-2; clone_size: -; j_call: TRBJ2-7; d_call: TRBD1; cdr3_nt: TGTGCCAGCAGCTTAGGACAGGGTAGGTCCTACGAGCAGTACTTC; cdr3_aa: CASSLGQGRSYEQYF
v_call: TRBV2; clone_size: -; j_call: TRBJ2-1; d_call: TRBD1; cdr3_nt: TGTGCCAGCAGCGCCGGGACAGCAATCTACAATGAGCAGTTCTTC; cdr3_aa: CASSAGTAIYNEQFF
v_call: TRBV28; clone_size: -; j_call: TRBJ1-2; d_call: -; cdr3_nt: TGTGCCAGCAGACCCGCCCTAGGCTACACCTTC; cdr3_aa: CASRPALGYTF
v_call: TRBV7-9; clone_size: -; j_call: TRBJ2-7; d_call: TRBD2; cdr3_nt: TGTGCCAGCAGCTCGACGAACGGGACTACCTACGAGCAGTACTTC; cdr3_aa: CASSSTNGTTYEQYF
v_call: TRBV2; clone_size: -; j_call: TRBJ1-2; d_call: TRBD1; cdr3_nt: TGTGCCAGCAACTTGGGACAGGGTCGTTCTGGCTACACCTTC; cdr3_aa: CASNLGQGRSGYTF
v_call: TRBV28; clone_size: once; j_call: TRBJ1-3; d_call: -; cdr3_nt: TGTGCCAGCAGTTTACGGGGGGCCTTCTCTGGAAACACCATATATTTT; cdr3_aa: CASSLRGAFSGNTIYF
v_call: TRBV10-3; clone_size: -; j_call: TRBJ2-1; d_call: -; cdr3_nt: TGTGCCATCAGCCTAAGAGGGCAGGTCGCTTGGGATGAGCAGTTCTTC; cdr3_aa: CAISLRGQVAWDEQFF
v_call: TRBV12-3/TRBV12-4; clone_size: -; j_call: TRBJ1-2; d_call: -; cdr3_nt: TGTGCCAGCAGTTTTGATACAGGGAATGGCTACACCTTC; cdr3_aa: CASSFDTGNGYTF
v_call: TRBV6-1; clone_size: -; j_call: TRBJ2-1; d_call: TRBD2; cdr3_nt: TGTGCCAGCAGTGGAATGGAGACTAGCGGGAGTTATGAGCAGTTCTTC; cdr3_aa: CASSGMETSGSYEQFF
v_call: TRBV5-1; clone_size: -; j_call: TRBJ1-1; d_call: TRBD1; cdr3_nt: TGCGCCAGCAGCCAGATCCAGGGGGACACTGAAGCTTTCTTT; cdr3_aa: CASSQIQGDTEAFF
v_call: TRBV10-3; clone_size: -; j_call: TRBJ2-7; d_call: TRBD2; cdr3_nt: TGTGCCATCGGGACTAGCGGGGAGACCTACGAGCAGTACTTC; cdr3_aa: CAIGTSGETYEQYF
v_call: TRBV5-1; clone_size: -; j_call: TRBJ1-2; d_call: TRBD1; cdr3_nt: TGCGCCAGCAGCCCTACGACAGGGAACTATGGCTACACCTTC; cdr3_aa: CASSPTTGNYGYTF
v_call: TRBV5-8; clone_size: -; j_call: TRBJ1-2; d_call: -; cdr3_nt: TGTGCCAGCAGCTTGACAGGGACGGACTATGGCTACACCTTC; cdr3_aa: CASSLTGTDYGYTF
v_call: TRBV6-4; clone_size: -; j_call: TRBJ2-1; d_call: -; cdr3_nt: TGTGCCAGCAGTGTATTGCCCCGGGGTGAGCAGTTCTTC; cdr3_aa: CASSVLPRGEQFF
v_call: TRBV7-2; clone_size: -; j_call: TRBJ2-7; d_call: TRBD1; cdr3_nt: TGTGCCAGCAGCTCCAGACAGGGACGACTCGCCTACGAGCAGTACTTC; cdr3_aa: CASSSRQGRLAYEQYF
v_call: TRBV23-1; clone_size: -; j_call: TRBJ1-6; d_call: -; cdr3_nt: TGCGCCAGAATACCCCGCGGGATTAGCTCCTATAATTCACCCCTCCACTTT; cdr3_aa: CARIPRGISSYNSPLHF
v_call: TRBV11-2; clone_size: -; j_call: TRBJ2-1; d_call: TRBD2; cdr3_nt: TGTGCCAGCAGCCCGACACTAGCGGGGGGTTCCTACAATGAGCAGTTCTTC; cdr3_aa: CASSPTLAGGSYNEQFF
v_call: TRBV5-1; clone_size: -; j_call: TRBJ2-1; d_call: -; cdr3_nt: TGCGCCAGCAGCTTGGCCGACGGGGTTAGGAATGAGCAGTTCTTC; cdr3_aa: CASSLADGVRNEQFF
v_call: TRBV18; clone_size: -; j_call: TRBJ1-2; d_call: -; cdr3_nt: TGTGCCAGCTCACCGGGGGATTACAGGGTCAAGGGCTATGGCTACACCTTC; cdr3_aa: CASSPGDYRVKGYGYTF
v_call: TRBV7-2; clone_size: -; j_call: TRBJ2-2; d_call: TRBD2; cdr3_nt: TGTGCCAGCAGCTTAGATGGCGGGGGGGCGCCCGGGGAGCTGTTTTTT; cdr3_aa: CASSLDGGGAPGELFF
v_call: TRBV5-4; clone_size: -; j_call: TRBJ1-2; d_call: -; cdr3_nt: TGTGCCAGCAGCTTGGTACAAACTAACTATGGCTACACCTTC; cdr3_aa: CASSLVQTNYGYTF
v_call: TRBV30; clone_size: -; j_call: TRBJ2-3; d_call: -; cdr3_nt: TGTGCCTGGAGTCGACTTGTAGATACGCAGTATTTT; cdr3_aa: CAWSRLVDTQYF
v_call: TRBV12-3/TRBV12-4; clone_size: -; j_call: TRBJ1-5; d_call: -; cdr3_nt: TGTGCCAGCAGTTTAGGGGTGGAGCAGCCCCAGCATTTT; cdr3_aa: CASSLGVEQPQHF
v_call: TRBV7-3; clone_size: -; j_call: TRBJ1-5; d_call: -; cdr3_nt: TGTGCCAGCAGCCCCTCAGCGGGGGAGCCCCAGCATTTT; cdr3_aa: CASSPSAGEPQHF
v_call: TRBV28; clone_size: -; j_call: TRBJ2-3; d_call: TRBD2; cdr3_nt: TGTGCCAGCAGTCTAGCGGGAGCGGCAGATACGCAGTATTTT; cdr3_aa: CASSLAGAADTQYF